One and the same sample provided the 25 T cell receptor beta chains below, sequenced in a study of cytomegalovirus exposure and HLA in healthy donors. Method: immunoSEQ multiplex PCR; TCRdb's copy keeps in-frame clones and lacks some. The table shows under 200,000 clones, with about 81% occurring only once. The sequencing sample was made of PBMCs. The receptors were sampled from a woman aged 25 to 39 in good health and CMV-seronegative.

In this sample, this clone turned up a few times. The V and J genes are TRBV14 and TRBJ1-1, with a tentative D call TRBD1 (5 bases). This CDR3 comprises 13 residues. Trimming left V 8 bases short and J 5 bases short, with 15 bases between. CDR1 and CDR2 from the germline V gene are SGHDN and FVKESK. CDR3 nucleotides: TGTGCCAGCGAACTCGTTGGGGGGACTGAAGCTTTCTTT. Its translation is CASELVGGTEAFF.

This chain uses TRBV19 with TRBJ1-3; D is unresolved. Trimming cost V 3 bases and J 4 bases, with 13 bases left between them. This CDR3 has 15 residues. Germline CDR1 LNHDA, CDR2 SQIVND (reference sequence). DNA of the CDR3: TGTGCCAGTAGTATTAGTGCGGCGGCAGGAAACACCATATATTTT. Protein: CASSISAAAGNTIYF. Complete variable domain (other parts from reference TRBV19 and TRBJ1-3): DGGITQSPKYLFRKEGQNVTLSCEQNLNHDAMYWYRQDPGQGLRLIYYSQIVNDFQKGDIAEGYSVSREKKESFPLTVTSAQKNPTAFYLCASSISAAAGNTIYFGEGSWLTVV.

The chain couples TRBV7-3 to TRBJ2-1, with TRBD1 as a possible D gene (7 bases). The CDR3 has 14 amino acids. Germline values: CDR1 SGHTA, CDR2 FQGTGA. V lost 5 bases and J 4 bases, leaving 12 bases between the germline ends. CDR3 nucleotide sequence: TGTGCCAGCAGCGCGGGACAGATTTACAATGAGCAGTTCTTC. Translating it yields CASSAGQIYNEQFF.

This rearrangement joins TRBV29-1 to TRBJ2-3; D may be TRBD2 (5 bases). Per the germline V gene, CDR1 is SQVTM and CDR2 is ANQGSEA. V lost 7 bases and J lost 5, with 16 bases in between. The length of the CDR3 is 13 residues. CDR3 coding DNA: TGCAGCGGAGCGGACGGGCGGCGAGATACGCAGTATTTT. Translated, it gives CSGADGRRDTQYF.

This chain uses TRBV7-9 with TRBJ1-1; D remains ambiguous. V was pared by 1 base and J by 2 bases, with 8 bases between. Germline lookup yields CDR1 SEHNR and CDR2 FQNEAQ (reference sequence). The CDR3 is made up of 14 amino acids. Here the CDR3 DNA reads TGTGCCAGCAGCTTAGGGGCCAGTAACACTGAAGCTTTCTTT. This gives the protein CASSLGASNTEAFF.

There are a few counts of this clone. The chain employs TRBV4-1 and TRBJ1-3, with no clear D. Trimming stripped 4 bases from V and 4 bases from J, with 5 bases between. Germline values: CDR1 MGHRA, CDR2 YSYEKL. This CDR3 spans 12 amino acids. CDR3 in amino acids: CASSPRGNTIYF. The CDR3, as DNA: TGCGCCAGCAGCCCCAGAGGAAACACCATATATTTT.

The V and J genes are TRBV5-1 and TRBJ2-2, with a possible D match to TRBD1 (5 bases). V was pared by 4 bases and J by 7 bases, with 20 bases between. Germline V gene sequence: CDR1 SGHRS, CDR2 YFSETQ. The CDR3 length is 16 residues. Written as DNA, the CDR3 is TGCGCCAGCAGCCCGGACCAGGGCCTTCCAAACGGGGAGCTGTTTTTT. Its protein is CASSPDQGLPNGELFF. The whole variable domain, filled in from reference TRBV5-1 and TRBJ2-2, reads KAGVTQTPRYLIKTRGQQVTLSCSPISGHRSVSWYQQTPGQGLQFLFEYFSETQRNKGNFPGRFSGRQFSNSRSEMNVSTLELGDSALYLCASSPDQGLPNGELFFGEGSRLTVL.

This clone is a singleton in its sample. The chain employs TRBV7-3 and TRBJ2-3, with 7 positions matching TRBD2. The CDR3 sequence is 14 residues long. V was clipped by 6 bases and J by 0 bases; unmatched bases: 3. In germline, CDR1 is SGHTA, CDR2 FQGTGA. The DNA of the CDR3 is TGTGCCAGCAGTATGGGGGGGAGCACAGATACGCAGTATTTT. This encodes CASSMGGSTDTQYF. Looking up the rest from reference TRBV7-3 and TRBJ2-3 gives the full variable domain: GAGVSQTPSNKVTEKGKYVELRCDPISGHTALYWYRQSLGQGPEFLIYFQGTGAADDSGLPNDRFFAVRPEGSVSTLKIQRTERGDSAVYLCASSMGGSTDTQYFGPGTRLTVL.

This chain uses TRBV5-1 with TRBJ2-7, with TRBD1 identical over 7 bases. This CDR3 is built from 15 residues. From germline, CDR1 is SGHRS and CDR2 YFSETQ. Trimming removed 5 bases from V and 5 bases from J; junction bases left unmatched: 13. CDR3 DNA sequence: TGCGCCAGCAGGGGGACAGCCCGGCAGGGCCACGAGCAGTACTTC. As protein: CASRGTARQGHEQYF.

With regard to this clone: Other DNA variants within this sample encode the same CDR3. The CDR3 DNA is TGCGCCAGCAGCTTGGAAGGTTCAGGGAATCAGCCCCAGCATTTT. This translates into CASSLEGSGNQPQHF. The chain recombines TRBV5-1 with TRBJ1-5, with a possible D match to TRBD1 (5 bases). Germline CDR1 is SGHRS and CDR2 is YFSETQ. The V end was cut by 0 bases, the J end by 4 bases, with 11 bases between. The CDR3 runs 15 residues.

In this sample, this clone turned up a few times. The rearrangement links TRBV2 to TRBJ2-7, with a tentative D call TRBD2 (5 bases). V dropped 1 base and J dropped 11 bases, with 12 bases sitting between them. Germline CDR1 and CDR2: SNHLY and FYNNEI. This CDR3 comprises 12 residues. CDR3 sequence: CASSEGSYGKYF. The CDR3 DNA sequence: TGTGCCAGCAGTGAAGGGAGCTACGGGAAGTACTTC.

The chain joins TRBV18 to TRBJ1-5; 7 bases are shared with TRBD1. Losses at the gene ends were 4 bases for V and 2 bases for J; bases not matched to a gene: 2. The germline CDR1 and CDR2 sequences are KGHSH and LQKENI. The CDR3 is made up of 14 amino acids. For the CDR3, the DNA is TGTGCCAGCTCACTTACAGGGGGCAATCAGCCCCAGCATTTT. This codes for CASSLTGGNQPQHF.

The chain is built from TRBV6-5 and TRBJ2-6; D gene unclear. The V and J ends lost 6 bases and 0 bases respectively, with 3 bases between them. The CDR3 has 13 amino acids. Germline loops: CDR1 MNHEY, CDR2 SVGAGI. The CDR3 here is CASRSSGANVLTF. As DNA, the CDR3 is TGTGCCAGCAGGAGCTCTGGGGCCAACGTCCTGACTTTC.

The genes are TRBV6-5 and TRBJ1-5; D might be TRBD1 (6 bases). CDR3 length equals 14 residues. CDR1 MNHEY and CDR2 SVGAGI come from the germline V gene. Between the trimmed V and J ends, which lost 4 bases and 5 bases, there was a span of 12 bases. CDR3 DNA: TGTGCCAGCAGTTCGGACAGCTATCATCAGCCCCAGCATTTT. This sequence encodes CASSSDSYHQPQHF.

The V call is TRBV5-1, the J call TRBJ1-2, with D maybe TRBD1 (5 bases). This CDR3 is built from 15 residues. Per the germline V gene, CDR1 is SGHRS and CDR2 is YFSETQ. The ends were cut back, 4 bases at V and 4 bases at J, with 17 bases in the middle. The CDR3 region is CASSPIAGIPYGYTF. DNA for the CDR3: TGCGCCAGCAGCCCCATCGCAGGGATACCCTATGGCTACACCTTC.

The chain joins TRBV6-5 to TRBJ1-6; no reliable D call. The germline CDR1 and CDR2 sequences are MNHEY and SVGAGI. The CDR3 runs 15 residues. V gave up 5 bases and J gave up 0 bases, with 8 bases separating them. This chain's CDR3 is CASSGQSSYNSPLHF. The CDR3 nucleotides read TGTGCCAGCAGTGGGCAGTCCTCCTATAATTCACCCCTCCACTTT.

This CDR3 is CASSPRTGPANYGYTF. The CDR3 coding sequence is TGTGCCAGCTCACCACGGACAGGGCCAGCTAACTATGGCTACACCTTC. J is TRBJ1-2 and V is TRBV18, with 8 positions matching TRBD1. The CDR3 contains 16 residues. V lost 1 base to trimming and J lost 0 bases; unmatched junction nucleotides: 4. CDR1 is KGHSH, CDR2 LQKENI, per germline.

The V gene is TRBV27, the J gene TRBJ1-2, with 7 bases that match TRBD1. Germline loops: CDR1 MNHEY, CDR2 SMNVEV (reference sequence). Germline trimming cut 6 bases from V and 4 bases from J; bases unmatched to any gene: 5. The CDR3 consists of 13 residues. The CDR3 DNA is TGTGCCAGCAGCACGACAGGGATCTATGGCTACACCTTC. Its translation: CASSTTGIYGYTF.

The rearrangement joins TRBV2 to TRBJ2-7, with TRBD2 matching 9 bases. Germline CDR1 and CDR2: SNHLY and FYNNEI. The V and J ends lost 3 bases and 0 bases, in that order; junction bases with no gene match: 3. The CDR3 totals 15 residues. The CDR3 sequence is CASSDRAGGSYEQYF. In nucleotides, the CDR3 is TGTGCCAGCAGTGACAGAGCGGGAGGCTCCTACGAGCAGTACTTC.

The J gene is TRBJ2-7, the V gene TRBV4-1, with 7 bases identical to TRBD2. Trimming removed 1 base from V and 3 bases from J; junction bases left unmatched: 6. This CDR3 spans 15 amino acids. Germline loops: CDR1 MGHRA, CDR2 YSYEKL. DNA of the CDR3: TGCGCCAGCAGCCAAGGAAGGGAGGGATACTACGAGCAGTACTTC. Translated, it gives CASSQGREGYYEQYF.

The rearrangement joins TRBV15 to TRBJ1-1, with 7 bases lining up with TRBD1. CDR1 LNHNV and CDR2 YYDKDF come from the germline V gene (reference sequence). The CDR3 covers 17 residues. Trimming cost V 6 bases and J 1 base; bases outside gene matches: 14. The CDR3 sequence: CATSPPLGTVGNTEAFF. The DNA of the CDR3 is TGTGCCACCAGTCCTCCTCTTGGGACAGTCGGGAACACTGAAGCTTTCTTT.

The chain links TRBV5-6 to TRBJ2-1, with 15 bases aligning to TRBD2. This CDR3 contains 19 residues. The germline gives CDR1 SGHDT, CDR2 YYEEEE. With V trimmed by 4 bases and J by 4 bases, 12 bases remained unmatched. The DNA of the CDR3 is TGTGCCAGCAGCGCACGGACTAGCGGGGGGGCCGTTATGTACAATGAGCAGTTCTTC. Residues: CASSARTSGGAVMYNEQFF.

The rearrangement uses TRBV10-2 and TRBJ2-7; D remains unclear. With 4 bases removed from V and 4 bases from J, the gap between germline ends came to 14 bases. This CDR3 contains 14 residues. Germline V gene sequence: CDR1 WSHSY, CDR2 SAAADI. This CDR3 is CASSAVGSSYEQYF. As DNA, the CDR3 is TGCGCCAGCAGTGCGGTCGGTAGCTCTTACGAGCAGTACTTC.

The chain uses TRBV5-1 and TRBJ1-4, with D unresolved. V lost 3 bases to trimming and J lost 0 bases, with 6 bases between them. CDR1 and CDR2 from the germline V gene are SGHRS and YFSETQ. The CDR3 covers 14 residues. The CDR3 protein is CASSSSTTNEKLFF. Here the CDR3 DNA reads TGCGCCAGCAGCTCGAGTACAACTAATGAAAAACTGTTTTTT. The full variable domain, in which reference TRBV5-1 and TRBJ1-4 provide the parts outside the CDR3, is KAGVTQTPRYLIKTRGQQVTLSCSPISGHRSVSWYQQTPGQGLQFLFEYFSETQRNKGNFPGRFSGRQFSNSRSEMNVSTLELGDSALYLCASSSSTTNEKLFFGSGTQLSVL.

The chain links TRBV5-4 to TRBJ1-3; D possibly corresponds to TRBD1 (6 bases). Trimming took off 4 bases at V and 0 bases at J, with 8 bases between the two ends. This CDR3 region has 14 residues. Germline V gives CDR1 SGHNT, CDR2 YYREEE (reference sequence). The CDR3 reads CASSHRDSGNTIYF. CDR3 coding DNA: TGTGCCAGCAGCCACAGGGACTCTGGAAACACCATATATTTT.